The 9 T cell receptor beta chains below all came from one sample that was sequenced in a study of post-analysis software for immune sequencing data. Their specific antigens are unknown. General study findings and limits: The five TRBV segments detected at higher frequency in patients than in controls included TRBV5-6, TRBV5-1 and TRBV20-1.

Unique molecular identifiers were built into the TCR beta cDNA libraries. TCRdb processed the PCR reads anew with MiXCR; each CDR3 protein has one entry. The table has 600,000 to 750,000 distinct CDR3 sequences, approximately 60% seen once; the top ten hold around 10%. Material for sequencing was blood. These receptor sequences come from a girl under 10 years old with multiple sclerosis.

This clonotype was observed a few times. V is TRBV20-1 and J is TRBJ2-1; 14 nucleotides match TRBD2. CDR1 is DFQATT and CDR2 is SNEGSKA in the germline V gene (reference sequence). The CDR3 contains 16 residues. The V and J ends lost 3 bases and 12 bases, in that order; junction bases with no gene match: 13. The CDR3 sequence is CSASVRPGLAGVRQFF. CDR3 DNA sequence: TGCAGTGCTAGTGTCCGTCCGGGACTAGCGGGAGTAAGGCAGTTCTTC.

This clonotype has a single count. The chain carries TRBV12-3 or TRBV12-4 and TRBJ2-1; the D gene is possibly TRBD2 (5 bases). Trimming shortened V by 3 bases and J by 1 base, and 13 bases separated the two germline ends. The CDR3 has 16 amino acids. The CDR3 region has the DNA TGTGCCAGCAGTTTGAACGGACTGATTTCCTACAATGAGCAGTTCTTC. It translates to CASSLNGLISYNEQFF.

The chain joins TRBV6-6 to TRBJ1-2; D gene unclear. Germline CDR1 is MNHNY and CDR2 is SVGAGI (reference sequence). V dropped 4 bases and J dropped 5 bases, with 14 bases sitting between them. This CDR3 has 14 residues. This CDR3 reads CASSSITGRYGYTF. The DNA of the CDR3 is TGTGCCAGCAGTTCCATTACCGGACGTTATGGCTACACCTTC.

The rearrangement uses TRBV20-1 and TRBJ1-1, with D uncertain. The CDR3 extends over 14 amino acids. CDR1 and CDR2 (germline): DFQATT, SNEGSKA (reference sequence). Between the trimmed V and J ends, which lost 3 bases and 0 bases, there was a span of 11 bases. This CDR3 reads CSARAGSLNTEAFF. The CDR3 DNA sequence: TGCAGTGCTAGGGCAGGCAGCTTGAACACTGAAGCTTTCTTT.

The table lists this clonotype with a few counts. V and J are TRBV3-1 and TRBJ1-2; D is undetermined. Germline V gives CDR1 LGHDT, CDR2 YNNKEL (reference sequence). V lost 1 base to trimming and J lost 0 bases, with 15 bases between them. There are 17 residues in the CDR3. In DNA, the CDR3 is TGTGCCAGCAGCCAAGGAGCGAGCACGAGCTCTAACTATGGCTACACCTTC. Protein: CASSQGASTSSNYGYTF.

The chain links TRBV5-1 to TRBJ1-2, with D perhaps matching TRBD1 (5 bases). The V end lost 2 bases, the J end lost 6 bases, and 20 bases lay between the germline ends. Germline V gives CDR1 SGHRS, CDR2 YFSETQ. CDR3 length: 16 residues. CDR3 sequence: CASSLAYRLNKDGYTF. CDR3 in DNA: TGCGCCAGCAGCTTAGCCTACAGGTTAAACAAGGATGGCTACACCTTC.

CDR3 region: CASSNMQGPTDTQYF. Here the CDR3 DNA reads TGTGCCAGCAGTAATATGCAGGGACCCACAGATACGCAGTATTTT. V usage is TRBV28 and J usage is TRBJ2-3; either TRBD1 or TRBD2 may fit D (5 bases each). Germline assignment: CDR1 MDHEN and CDR2 SYDVKM. This CDR3 is built from 15 residues. The V gene lost 5 bases and the J gene lost 2 bases, with 14 bases spanning the gap. The full variable domain, in which reference TRBV28 and TRBJ2-3 provide the parts outside the CDR3, is DVKVTQSSRYLVKRTGEKVFLECVQDMDHENMFWYRQDPGLGLRLIYFSYDVKMKEKGDIPEGYSVSREKKERFSLILESASTNQTSMYLCASSNMQGPTDTQYFGPGTRLTVL.

The chain recombines TRBV7-2 with TRBJ1-6; no firm D call. The CDR3 has 12 residues. The V and J ends lost 5 bases and 12 bases respectively, with 11 bases between them. The germline V gene has CDR1 SGHTA and CDR2 FQGNSA. CDR3 amino acids: CASSLGYKPLHF. The DNA for the CDR3 is TGTGCCAGCAGCCTAGGTTATAAACCCCTCCACTTT.

The V call is TRBV12-3 or TRBV12-4, the J call TRBJ2-1; TRBD1 matches 9 bases. TRBJ2-7 explains the end of the DNA better; the J call may be wrong. The CDR3 extends over 14 amino acids. The CDR3 sequence: CASRKFGDRAEQYF. The CDR3 DNA reads TGTGCCAGCAGAAAGTTCGGGGACAGGGCCGAGCAGTACTTC.